This T cell receptor beta chain came from a study of blood T cell repertoires in COVID-19. Study at large: PBMCs, B-cell-depleted T cells, or T cells provided the cDNA or gDNA that made up the material.

Sequenced by immunoSEQ multiplex PCR; TCRdb stores in-frame clones only, minus some. The table has tens of thousands of clones, roughly 74% seen once. The CDR3 runs to 15 residues. Germline CDR1 reads LNHDA; CDR2 reads SQIVND (reference sequence). Trimming removed 3 bases from V and 7 bases from J, with 15 bases in between. The sequenced sample consisted of peripheral blood. This rearrangement joins TRBV19 to TRBJ2-2; possible D gene TRBD2, 6 bases. The TCR sequence derives from an elderly woman with acute or convalescent COVID-19. The CDR3 nucleotides are TGTGCCAGTAGTATGCGGGATTTCGGGATCGGGGAGCTGTTTTTT. Residues: CASSMRDFGIGELFF.